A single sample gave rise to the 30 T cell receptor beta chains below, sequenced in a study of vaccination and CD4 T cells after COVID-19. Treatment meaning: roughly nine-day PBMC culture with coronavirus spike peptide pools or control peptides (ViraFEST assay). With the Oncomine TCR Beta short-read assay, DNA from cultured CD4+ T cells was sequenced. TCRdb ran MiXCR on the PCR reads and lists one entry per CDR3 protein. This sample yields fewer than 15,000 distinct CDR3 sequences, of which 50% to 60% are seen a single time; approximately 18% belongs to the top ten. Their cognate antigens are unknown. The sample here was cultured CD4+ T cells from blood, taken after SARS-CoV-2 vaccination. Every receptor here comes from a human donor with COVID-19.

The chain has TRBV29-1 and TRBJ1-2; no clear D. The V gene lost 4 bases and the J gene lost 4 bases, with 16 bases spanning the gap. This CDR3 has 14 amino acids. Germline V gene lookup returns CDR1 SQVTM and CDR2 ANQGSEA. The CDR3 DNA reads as TGCAGCGTTGGAGTGGTGGGTATCAGCTATGGCTACACCTTC. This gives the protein CSVGVVGISYGYTF.

DNA of the CDR3: TGTGCCAGCACCTCGCGAAAACTGCCGAATTCACCCCTCCACTTT. Translating it yields CASTSRKLPNSPLHF. The gene calls are TRBV7-9 and TRBJ1-6; D gene ambiguous. V shed 7 bases and J shed 7 bases, with 17 bases lying between them. Germline V gene sequence: CDR1 SEHNR, CDR2 FQNEAQ (reference sequence). The CDR3 spans 15 residues.

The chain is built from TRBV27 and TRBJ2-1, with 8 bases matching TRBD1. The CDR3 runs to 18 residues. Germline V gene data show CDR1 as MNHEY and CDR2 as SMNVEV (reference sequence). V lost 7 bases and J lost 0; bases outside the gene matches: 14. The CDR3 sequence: CASKPGTGQYRSYNEQFF. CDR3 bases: TGTGCCAGCAAACCGGGGACAGGCCAGTATCGCTCCTACAATGAGCAGTTCTTC.

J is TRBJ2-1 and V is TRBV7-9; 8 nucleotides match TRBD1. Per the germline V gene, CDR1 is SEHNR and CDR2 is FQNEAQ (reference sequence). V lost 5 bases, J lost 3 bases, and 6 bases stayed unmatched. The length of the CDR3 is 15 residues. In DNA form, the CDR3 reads TGTGCCAGCAGCCTGGACAGGGTTGGCTACAATGAGCAGTTCTTC. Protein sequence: CASSLDRVGYNEQFF. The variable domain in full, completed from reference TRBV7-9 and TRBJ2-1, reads DTGVSQNPRHKITKRGQNVTFRCDPISEHNRLYWYRQTLGQGPEFLTYFQNEAQLEKSRLLSDRFSAERPKGSFSTLEIQRTEQGDSAMYLCASSLDRVGYNEQFFGPGTRLTVL.

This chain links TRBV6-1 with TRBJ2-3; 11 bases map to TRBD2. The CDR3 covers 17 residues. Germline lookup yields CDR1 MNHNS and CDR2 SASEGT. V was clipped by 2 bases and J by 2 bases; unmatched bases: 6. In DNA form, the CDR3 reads TGTGCCAGCAGTGAATCAACTAGCGGGGGCTACACAGATACGCAGTATTTT. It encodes CASSESTSGGYTDTQYF.

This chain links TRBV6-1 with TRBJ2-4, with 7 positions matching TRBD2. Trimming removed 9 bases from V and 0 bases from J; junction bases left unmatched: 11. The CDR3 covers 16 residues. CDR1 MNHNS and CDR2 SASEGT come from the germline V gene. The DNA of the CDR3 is TGTGCCAGTGTCCACCCAGCGGGGCTAGCCAAAAACATTCAGTACTTC. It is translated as CASVHPAGLAKNIQYF.

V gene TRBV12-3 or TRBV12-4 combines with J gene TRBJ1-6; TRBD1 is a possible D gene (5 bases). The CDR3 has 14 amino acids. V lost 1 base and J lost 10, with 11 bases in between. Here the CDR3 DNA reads TGTGCCAGCAGTTTAGGGGGGATGGGGTCACCCCTCCACTTT. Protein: CASSLGGMGSPLHF.

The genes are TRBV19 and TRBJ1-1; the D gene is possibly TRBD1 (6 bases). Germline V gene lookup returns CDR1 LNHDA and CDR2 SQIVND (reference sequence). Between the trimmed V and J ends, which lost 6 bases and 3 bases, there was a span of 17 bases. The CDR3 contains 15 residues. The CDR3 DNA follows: TGTGCCAGTAGCAGTGCCACGGGGGCTCACACTGAAGCTTTCTTT. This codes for CASSSATGAHTEAFF. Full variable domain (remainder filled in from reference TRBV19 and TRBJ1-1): DGGITQSPKYLFRKEGQNVTLSCEQNLNHDAMYWYRQDPGQGLRLIYYSQIVNDFQKGDIAEGYSVSREKKESFPLTVTSAQKNPTAFYLCASSSATGAHTEAFFGQGTRLTVV.

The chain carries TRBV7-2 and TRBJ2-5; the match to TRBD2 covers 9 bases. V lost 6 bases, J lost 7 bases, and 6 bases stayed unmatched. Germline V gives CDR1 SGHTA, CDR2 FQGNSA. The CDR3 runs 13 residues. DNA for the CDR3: TGTGCCAGCAGGGGGCCAGCGGGGGGGACCCAGTACTTC. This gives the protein CASRGPAGGTQYF.

The CDR3 DNA follows: TGCAGTGCTAGACCGACTGCACGAGAGACCCAGTACTTC. It codes for CSARPTARETQYF. The chain employs TRBV20-1 and TRBJ2-5; unclear D gene. V was cut by 2 bases and J by 4 bases, with 11 bases left in between. CDR3 size: 13 residues. CDR1 and CDR2 (germline): DFQATT, SNEGSKA (reference sequence).

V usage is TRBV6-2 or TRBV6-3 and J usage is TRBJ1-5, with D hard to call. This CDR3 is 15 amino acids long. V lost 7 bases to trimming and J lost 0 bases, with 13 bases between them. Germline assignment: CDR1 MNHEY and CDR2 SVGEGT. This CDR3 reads CASNLHQFSNQPQHF. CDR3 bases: TGTGCCAGCAACCTCCATCAGTTTAGCAATCAGCCCCAGCATTTT.

For the CDR3, the DNA is TGTGCCAGCCCAGAGGGGGAGGGCGAGACCCAGTACTTC. Translating gives CASPEGEGETQYF. This chain connects TRBV21-1 to TRBJ2-5; TRBD2 was called by the table and not checked on the DNA. TRBV21-1 is flagged as a pseudogene. The CDR3 contains 13 residues.

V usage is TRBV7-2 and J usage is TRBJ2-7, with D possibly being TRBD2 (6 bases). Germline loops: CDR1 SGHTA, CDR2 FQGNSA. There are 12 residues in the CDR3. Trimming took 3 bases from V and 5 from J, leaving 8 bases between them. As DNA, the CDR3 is TGTGCCAGCAGCTTGGGACTGAACGAGCAGTACTTC. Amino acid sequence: CASSLGLNEQYF.

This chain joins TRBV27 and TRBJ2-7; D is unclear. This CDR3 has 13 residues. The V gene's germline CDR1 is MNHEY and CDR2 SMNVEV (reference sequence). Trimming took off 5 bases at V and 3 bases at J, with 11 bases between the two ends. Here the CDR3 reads CASSRLGNYEQYF. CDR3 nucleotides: TGTGCCAGCAGTCGATTAGGGAACTACGAGCAGTACTTC.

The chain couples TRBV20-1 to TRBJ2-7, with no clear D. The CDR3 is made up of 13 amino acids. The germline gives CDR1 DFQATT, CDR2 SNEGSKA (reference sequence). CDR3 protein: CRPQADGDYEQYF. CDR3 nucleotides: TGCAGGCCACAAGCAGATGGGGACTACGAGCAGTACTTC.

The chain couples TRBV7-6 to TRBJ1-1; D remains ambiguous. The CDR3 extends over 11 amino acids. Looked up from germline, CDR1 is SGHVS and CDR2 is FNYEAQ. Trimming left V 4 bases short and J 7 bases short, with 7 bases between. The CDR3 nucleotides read TGTGCCAGCAGCTCGGGCCTTGAAGCTTTCTTT. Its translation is CASSSGLEAFF.

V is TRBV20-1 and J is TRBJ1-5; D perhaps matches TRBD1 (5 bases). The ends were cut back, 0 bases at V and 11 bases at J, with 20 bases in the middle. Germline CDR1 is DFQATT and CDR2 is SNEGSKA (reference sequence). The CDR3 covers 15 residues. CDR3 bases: TGCAGTGCTAGAGATGTGCAGGGTTTAGTATCGGCCCAGCATTTT. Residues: CSARDVQGLVSAQHF.

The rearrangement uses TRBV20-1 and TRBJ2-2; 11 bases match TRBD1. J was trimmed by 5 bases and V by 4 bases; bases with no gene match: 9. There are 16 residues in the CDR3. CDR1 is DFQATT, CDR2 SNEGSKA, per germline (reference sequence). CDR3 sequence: CSATNPGTGGTGELFF. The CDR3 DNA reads TGCAGTGCTACCAACCCCGGGACAGGGGGTACCGGGGAGCTGTTTTTT.

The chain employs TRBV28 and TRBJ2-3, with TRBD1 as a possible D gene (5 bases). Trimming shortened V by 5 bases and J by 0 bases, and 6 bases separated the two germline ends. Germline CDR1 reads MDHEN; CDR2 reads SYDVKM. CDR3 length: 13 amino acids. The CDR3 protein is CASSGASTDTQYF. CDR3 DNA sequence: TGTGCCAGCAGTGGGGCAAGCACAGATACGCAGTATTTT.

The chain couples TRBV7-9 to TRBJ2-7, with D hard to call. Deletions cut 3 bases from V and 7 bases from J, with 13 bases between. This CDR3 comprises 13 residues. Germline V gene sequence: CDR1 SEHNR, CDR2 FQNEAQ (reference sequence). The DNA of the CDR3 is TGTGCCAGCAGCTTTGACTCTTATGGGGAGCAGTACTTC. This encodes CASSFDSYGEQYF. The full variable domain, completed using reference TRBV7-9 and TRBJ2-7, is DTGVSQNPRHKITKRGQNVTFRCDPISEHNRLYWYRQTLGQGPEFLTYFQNEAQLEKSRLLSDRFSAERPKGSFSTLEIQRTEQGDSAMYLCASSFDSYGEQYFGPGTRLTVT.

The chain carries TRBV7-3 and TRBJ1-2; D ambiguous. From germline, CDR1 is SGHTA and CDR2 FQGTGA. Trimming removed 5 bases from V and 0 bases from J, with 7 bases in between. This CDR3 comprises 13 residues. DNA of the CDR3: TGTGCCAGCAGCAACCAAGCTAACTATGGCTACACCTTC. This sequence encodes CASSNQANYGYTF.

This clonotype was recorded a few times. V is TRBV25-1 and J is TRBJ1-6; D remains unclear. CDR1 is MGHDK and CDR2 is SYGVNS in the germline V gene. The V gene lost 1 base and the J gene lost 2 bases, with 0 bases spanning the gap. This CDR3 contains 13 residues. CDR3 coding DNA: TGTGCCAGCAGTGAATCCTATAATTCACCCCTCCACTTT. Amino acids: CASSESYNSPLHF.

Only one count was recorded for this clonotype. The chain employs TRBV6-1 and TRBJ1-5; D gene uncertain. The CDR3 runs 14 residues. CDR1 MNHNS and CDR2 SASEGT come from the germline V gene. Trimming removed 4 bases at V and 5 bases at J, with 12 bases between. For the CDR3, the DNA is TGTGCCAGCAGTGGAAACACCCGATATCAGCCCCAGCATTTT. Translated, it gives CASSGNTRYQPQHF.

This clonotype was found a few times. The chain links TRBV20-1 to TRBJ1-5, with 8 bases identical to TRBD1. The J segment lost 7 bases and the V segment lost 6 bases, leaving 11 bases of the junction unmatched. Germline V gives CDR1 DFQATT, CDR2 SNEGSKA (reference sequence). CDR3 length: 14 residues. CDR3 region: CSAPRDRFGQPQHF. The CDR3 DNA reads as TGCAGTGCACCCCGGGACAGGTTCGGACAGCCCCAGCATTTT.

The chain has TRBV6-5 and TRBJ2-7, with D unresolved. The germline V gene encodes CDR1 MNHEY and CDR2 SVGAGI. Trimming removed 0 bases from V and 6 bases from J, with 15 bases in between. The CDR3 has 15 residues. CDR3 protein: CASSYSTISLAEQYF. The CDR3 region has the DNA TGTGCCAGCAGTTACTCGACCATAAGCCTCGCCGAGCAGTACTTC.

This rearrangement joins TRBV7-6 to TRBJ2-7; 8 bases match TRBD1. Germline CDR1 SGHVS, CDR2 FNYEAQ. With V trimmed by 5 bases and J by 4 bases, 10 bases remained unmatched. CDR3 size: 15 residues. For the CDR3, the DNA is TGTGCCAGCAGCCCACAGGGGGGCCTGTTGTACGAGCAGTACTTC. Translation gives CASSPQGGLLYEQYF.

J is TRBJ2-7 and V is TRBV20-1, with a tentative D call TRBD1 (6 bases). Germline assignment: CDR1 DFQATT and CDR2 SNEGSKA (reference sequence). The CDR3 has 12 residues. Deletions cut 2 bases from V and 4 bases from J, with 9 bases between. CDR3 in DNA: TGCAGTGCTAGACCCAGGGGATACGAGCAGTACTTC. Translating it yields CSARPRGYEQYF.

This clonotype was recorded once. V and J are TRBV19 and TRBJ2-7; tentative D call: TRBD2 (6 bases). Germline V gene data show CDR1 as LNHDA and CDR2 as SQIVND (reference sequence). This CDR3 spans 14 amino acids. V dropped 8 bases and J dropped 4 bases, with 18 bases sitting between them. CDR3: CASAGPGVGYEQYF. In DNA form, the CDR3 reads TGTGCCAGTGCTGGCCCGGGGGTCGGGTACGAGCAGTACTTC.

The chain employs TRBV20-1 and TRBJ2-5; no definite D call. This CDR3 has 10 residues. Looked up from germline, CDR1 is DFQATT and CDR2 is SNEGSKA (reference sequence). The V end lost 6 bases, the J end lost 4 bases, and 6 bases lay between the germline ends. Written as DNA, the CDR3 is TGCAGTGCACCTCCAGAGACCCAGTACTTC. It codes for CSAPPETQYF.

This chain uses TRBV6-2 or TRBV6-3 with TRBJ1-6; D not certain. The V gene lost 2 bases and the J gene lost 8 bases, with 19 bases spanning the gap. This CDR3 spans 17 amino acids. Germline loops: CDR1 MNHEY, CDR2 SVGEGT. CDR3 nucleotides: TGTGCCAGCAGTTACGCGTCCGGGAGCATTGGGGATTCACCCCTCCACTTT. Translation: CASSYASGSIGDSPLHF.